This TCR beta chain emerged from a study of CD8 T cells in Susac syndrome. RNA amounts of about 0.5 to 1 ug underwent reverse transcription with random hexamers. Amplification of TCR beta CDR3 by immunoSEQ multiplex PCR spanned 54 Vbeta and 13 Jbeta. One entry per CDR3 protein results from TCRdb running MiXCR on the immunoSEQ multiplex PCR reads. The data show fewer than 200,000 distinct CDR3 sequences, with 85% to 95% seen just once and less than 0.2% held by the top ten. From blood CD8+ and CD4+ T cells, TCR beta sequences were generated. Isolation of CD8+ and CD4+ T cells was performed negatively, whereas enrichment of TEMRA cells was done by FACS. In this sample, this clonotype turned up once. Germline CDR1 MGHRA, CDR2 YSYEKL. Trimming removed 3 bases from V and 7 bases from J, with 15 bases in between. This CDR3 comprises 14 residues.

Material for sequencing was CD8+ T cells from PBMCs. This rearrangement joins TRBV4-1 to TRBJ1-2, with a possible D match to TRBD1 (5 bases). The source is a human donor with multiple sclerosis. The CDR3 loop reads CASSHWDRSSGYTF. CDR3 sequence (DNA): TGCGCCAGCAGCCATTGGGACCGGTCCTCTGGCTACACCTTC.